The 14 T cell receptor beta chains in this list originate from one sample, sequenced in a study of graft-versus-host responses after intestinal transplantation. Clones were sequenced by immunoSEQ multiplex PCR, and TCRdb holds only the in-frame ones, with some missing. The sample carries over 45,000 clones, roughly nine tenths recorded once. Which antigens these TCRs recognize remains unknown. The source material was unstimulated CD4+ T cells sorted from spleen or lymph node cells, sampled before transplant. These receptors were taken from a human donor who was the organ donor for an intestinal transplant.

CDR3 region: CASSPGTVNTGELFF. The CDR3 DNA sequence: TGTGCCAGCAGCCCCGGGACAGTTAACACCGGGGAGCTGTTTTTT. The V gene is TRBV7-6, the J gene TRBJ2-2, with 7 bases matching TRBD1. The V and J ends lost 5 bases and 2 bases, in that order; junction bases with no gene match: 5. This CDR3 contains 15 residues. Germline CDR1 reads SGHVS; CDR2 reads FNYEAQ.

The chain recombines TRBV13 with TRBJ2-5, with 9 bases matching TRBD2. In germline, CDR1 is PRHDT, CDR2 FYEKMQ (reference sequence). J gave up 4 bases and V 6 bases, and 15 bases lay outside the gene matches. The CDR3 has 17 residues. This CDR3 reads CASSKGGLAGRPETQYF. The CDR3 DNA is TGTGCCAGCAGTAAAGGGGGGCTAGCGGGGAGACCAGAGACCCAGTACTTC.

This chain's CDR3 is CASSLGGGSGTDTQYF. The DNA for the CDR3 is TGTGCCAGCAGCTTGGGTGGCGGGTCAGGCACAGATACGCAGTATTTT. The chain combines TRBV5-4 with TRBJ2-3; possible D gene TRBD2, 5 bases. The CDR3 extends over 16 amino acids. CDR1 SGHNT and CDR2 YYREEE come from the germline V gene (reference sequence). V was pared by 0 bases and J by 1 base, with 12 bases between.

J is TRBJ1-2 and V is TRBV27; TRBD1 aligns across 7 bases. This CDR3 spans 11 amino acids. V shed 6 bases, J shed 8 bases, and the junction held 3 bases outside the gene matches. Per germline, CDR1 MNHEY and CDR2 SMNVEV (reference sequence). Here the CDR3 DNA reads TGTGCCAGCAGGTACAGGGGCGGCTACACCTTC. Translated: CASRYRGGYTF.

The chain uses TRBV5-5 and TRBJ1-5, with TRBD1 matching 9 bases. Germline CDR1 reads SGHKS; CDR2 reads YYEKEE (reference sequence). The CDR3 has 15 residues. After removal of 4 bases from V and 0 bases from J, the junction contained 2 bases not matched to a gene. The DNA for the CDR3 is TGTGCCAGCAGCAGGACAGGGGTTAGCAATCAGCCCCAGCATTTT. As protein: CASSRTGVSNQPQHF.

In this sample, this clone turned up a few times. This rearrangement joins TRBV6-1 to TRBJ1-5, with a tentative D call TRBD1 (6 bases). V dropped 0 bases and J dropped 6 bases, with 12 bases sitting between them. CDR1 and CDR2 (germline): MNHNS, SASEGT. The CDR3 loop spans 15 amino acids. CDR3 loop: CASSEAQGWGQPQHF. The CDR3, as DNA: TGTGCCAGCAGTGAAGCACAGGGATGGGGTCAGCCCCAGCATTTT.

The V call is TRBV5-1, the J call TRBJ2-3, with 8 nucleotides matching TRBD2. After removal of 9 bases from V and 4 bases from J, the junction contained 13 bases not matched to a gene. CDR3 size: 15 residues. CDR1 is SGHRS and CDR2 is YFSETQ in the germline V gene. The CDR3 region has the DNA TGCGCCACCATGCTGGGGTCGGGAGGGCCAGATACGCAGTATTTT. Its translation is CATMLGSGGPDTQYF.

The V gene is TRBV11-2, the J gene TRBJ2-3; 7 bases agree with TRBD1. V shed 1 base and J 5 bases; nucleotides not matched to a gene: 12. CDR1 and CDR2 from the germline V gene are SGHAT and FQNNGV. This CDR3 region has 17 residues. CDR3 bases: TGTGCCAGCAGCTTAGGGACAGGACAAGACTACCGAGATACGCAGTATTTT. The encoded protein is CASSLGTGQDYRDTQYF.

As regards this clone: The sample contains more than one DNA sequence encoding this CDR3. This chain uses TRBV28 with TRBJ1-3, with a weak D call TRBD1 (6 bases). The CDR3 covers 16 residues. Between the trimmed V and J ends, which lost 8 bases and 1 base, there was a span of 18 bases. Germline values: CDR1 MDHEN, CDR2 SYDVKM. This chain's CDR3 is CASQNWKTGSGNTIYF. CDR3 in DNA: TGTGCCAGCCAGAATTGGAAGACAGGTTCTGGAAACACCATATATTTT.

The V call is TRBV13, the J call TRBJ1-2; the D gene is possibly TRBD1 (5 bases). The germline CDR1 and CDR2 sequences are PRHDT and FYEKMQ (reference sequence). The ends were cut back, 1 base at V and 1 base at J, with 10 bases in the middle. CDR3 length: 15 residues. CDR3 nucleotides: TGTGCCAGCAGCTTAGAGCCAGGGTTTAACTATGGCTACACCTTC. Translation gives CASSLEPGFNYGYTF. Drawing the rest from reference TRBV13 and TRBJ1-2, the complete variable domain is AAGVIQSPRHLIKEKRETATLKCYPIPRHDTVYWYQQGPGQDPQFLISFYEKMQSDKGSIPDRFSAQQFSDYHSELNMSSLELGDSALYFCASSLEPGFNYGYTFGSGTRLTVV.

The V call is TRBV4-1, the J call TRBJ2-2; no reliable D call. Germline-derived CDR1 and CDR2 are MGHRA and YSYEKL. This CDR3 region has 14 residues. V gave up 0 bases and J gave up 3 bases, with 5 bases separating them. This chain's CDR3 is CASSQDPYTGELFF. In DNA form, the CDR3 reads TGCGCCAGCAGCCAAGATCCTTACACCGGGGAGCTGTTTTTT.

The chain employs TRBV11-2 and TRBJ2-7; D is undetermined. The CDR3 is 13 amino acids. CDR1 is SGHAT and CDR2 is FQNNGV in the germline V gene. V was cut by 1 base and J by 7 bases, with 11 bases left in between. In nucleotides, the CDR3 is TGTGCCAGCAGCTTAGGGATATACGGGGAGCAGTACTTC. Protein sequence: CASSLGIYGEQYF.

V and J are TRBV19 and TRBJ2-4, with D possibly matching TRBD2 (6 bases). CDR1 is LNHDA, CDR2 SQIVND, per germline (reference sequence). V gave up 6 bases and J gave up 1 base, with 19 bases separating them. The CDR3 loop spans 17 amino acids. CDR3 loop: CASSNFSGGRAKNIQYF. The CDR3 DNA reads as TGTGCCAGTAGCAATTTCTCGGGTGGGAGGGCCAAAAACATTCAGTACTTC.

The chain carries TRBV30 and TRBJ1-5; 9 bases map to TRBD1. With 5 bases clipped from V and 4 bases from J, the junction kept 3 bases outside the gene matches. Germline CDR1 reads GTSNPN; CDR2 reads SVGIG (reference sequence). The CDR3 has 13 amino acids. CDR3: CAWGQGLNQPQHF. The CDR3 DNA follows: TGTGCCTGGGGACAGGGGCTTAATCAGCCCCAGCATTTT.